This passage covers 11 T cell receptor beta chains from one sample sequenced in a study of control samples from healthy donors and cancer patients. Assay used: immunoSEQ multiplex PCR; TCRdb lists only in-frame clones, some missing. Of around 68,000 clones listed, under 85% are singletons. The sample consisted of blood. These receptors were taken from a man aged 55 to 70 in good health.

This chain links TRBV4-2 with TRBJ2-1; TRBD2 matches at 13 bases. Germline assignment: CDR1 LGHNA and CDR2 YNFKEQ. V lost 5 bases to trimming and J lost 1 base; unmatched junction nucleotides: 5. This CDR3 region has 17 residues. CDR3 sequence (DNA): TGTGCCAGCAGCGAGGGACTAGCGGGGATTTCCTACAATGAGCAGTTCTTC. Its translation: CASSEGLAGISYNEQFF.

This chain connects TRBV30 to TRBJ1-2; no clear D gene. This CDR3 contains 12 residues. Trimming pared 3 bases from V and 5 bases from J, leaving 10 bases between. CDR1 and CDR2 from the germline V gene are GTSNPN and SVGIG (reference sequence). The CDR3 reads CAWSRGLYGYTF. DNA for the CDR3: TGTGCCTGGAGCCGAGGATTGTATGGCTACACCTTC.

V and J are TRBV14 and TRBJ2-1, with 14 bases lining up with TRBD2. The CDR3 is made up of 16 amino acids. Germline V gene data show CDR1 as SGHDN and CDR2 as FVKESK. The junction had 2 bases not matched to a gene; V was cut back by 1 base and J by 6 bases. CDR3 sequence: CASSQGGLAGGNEQFF. The DNA for the CDR3 is TGTGCCAGCAGCCAAGGAGGACTAGCGGGAGGCAATGAGCAGTTCTTC.

V and J are TRBV6-2 or TRBV6-3 and TRBJ2-4; the D gene is possibly TRBD2 (6 bases). The CDR3 covers 17 residues. The germline V gene has CDR1 MNHEY and CDR2 SVGEGT. Trimming left V 5 bases short and J 0 bases short, with 17 bases between. DNA for the CDR3: TGTGCCAGCAGTCGCCGAACTAGCAGGGTAGCCAAAAACATTCAGTACTTC. It encodes CASSRRTSRVAKNIQYF.

This clone was found a few times. This chain connects TRBV7-2 to TRBJ2-2; D might be TRBD2 (5 bases). The germline gives CDR1 SGHTA, CDR2 FQGNSA. V lost 1 base, J lost 7 bases, and 10 bases lay in between. This CDR3 spans 14 amino acids. DNA for the CDR3: TGTGCCAGCAGCTTAGGGACTTCAAGCGGGGAGCTGTTTTTT. Protein sequence: CASSLGTSSGELFF.

The rearrangement links TRBV10-3 to TRBJ2-7; D is perhaps TRBD2 (7 bases). This CDR3 has 14 residues. V shed 6 bases and J shed 0 bases, with 12 bases lying between them. Looked up from germline, CDR1 is ENHRY and CDR2 is SYGVKD. The CDR3 loop reads CAIRSGTSSYEQYF. The CDR3 DNA reads as TGTGCCATCAGGAGCGGGACAAGCTCCTACGAGCAGTACTTC.

The CDR3 DNA is TGTGCCAGCAGTCAGGAGATAACAGGGACTGAGCAGTTCTTC. Encoded protein: CASSQEITGTEQFF. The rearrangement links TRBV6-4 to TRBJ2-1; a possible D gene is TRBD1 (6 bases). The CDR3 runs 14 residues. Germline CDR1 MRHNA, CDR2 SNTAGT. V was trimmed by 5 bases and J by 9 bases, leaving 17 bases between them.

The chain joins TRBV7-9 to TRBJ2-7; D is possibly TRBD1 (6 bases). The germline V and J ends were trimmed by 5 bases and 0 bases, with 20 bases remaining between them. The CDR3 is made up of 17 amino acids. Germline CDR1 reads SEHNR; CDR2 reads FQNEAQ (reference sequence). CDR3 residues: CASSTEPGQINSYEQYF. In DNA form, the CDR3 reads TGTGCCAGCAGCACAGAACCGGGACAAATAAACTCCTACGAGCAGTACTTC.

The chain links TRBV7-3 to TRBJ1-1; perhaps TRBD1 as D (5 bases). The CDR3 runs 14 residues. Trimming pared 5 bases from V and 6 bases from J, leaving 16 bases between. Germline V gene lookup returns CDR1 SGHTA and CDR2 FQGTGA. CDR3 sequence (DNA): TGTGCCAGCAGCCCTCGACGGGGGAGCCCTGAAGCTTTCTTT. This sequence encodes CASSPRRGSPEAFF.

This clone was found many times. This chain links TRBV2 with TRBJ1-5; D remains unclear. V lost 3 bases and J 3 bases, leaving 9 bases between the germline ends. The CDR3 has 14 residues. Germline V gene data show CDR1 as SNHLY and CDR2 as FYNNEI. CDR3 in amino acids: CASSDGLSNQPQHF. In DNA, the CDR3 is TGTGCCAGCAGTGATGGTCTCTCCAATCAGCCCCAGCATTTT.

The chain uses TRBV12-3 or TRBV12-4 and TRBJ1-3; D might be TRBD1 (5 bases). Trimming cost V 2 bases and J 4 bases, with 6 bases left between them. CDR3 length: 13 residues. CDR3 sequence reads: CASSLNRGNTIYF. CDR3 nucleotides: TGTGCCAGCAGTTTAAACAGGGGAAACACCATATATTTT.